The rows below give T cell receptor beta chains drawn from one sample of a study of T-cell reconstitution after alpha-beta-depleted transplantation in children. TCRdb used MiXCR to reprocess the PCR reads, holding one entry per CDR3 protein. The table has some 200,000 distinct CDR3 sequences, approximately 9.9% seen once. The specimen was PBMCs from the stem cell graft donor, collected from the stem cell graft. These receptors all stem from a human donor who donated a stem cell graft to a child with SCID. Both conserved end residues are part of each CDR3. D genes are given only for firm matches. Expanded clones are given a class, and other clones once, few, many or no size at all.

>TRBV12-3/TRBV12-4|TRBJ1-1|-|many
CASRPTLTANTEAFF
TGTGCCAGCAGACCTACCTTAACGGCGAACACTGAAGCTTTCTTT
>TRBV7-9|TRBJ1-2|-|-
CASSTEPQGIYGYTF
TGTGCCAGCAGCACTGAGCCCCAGGGTATCTATGGCTACACCTTC
>TRBV5-1|TRBJ2-1|-|many
CASSLLIGGRYNEQFF
TGCGCCAGCAGCTTGCTCATCGGGGGACGATACAATGAGCAGTTCTTC
>TRBV5-1|TRBJ2-2|TRBD1|many
CASGQGDTGELFF
TGCGCCAGCGGACAGGGGGACACCGGGGAGCTGTTTTTT
>TRBV29-1|TRBJ2-5|-|many
CSVVAAGQETQYF
TGCAGCGTTGTAGCAGCCGGACAAGAGACCCAGTACTTC
>TRBV12-3/TRBV12-4|TRBJ2-5|TRBD1|many
CASSLIGQAKPQETQYF
TGTGCCAGCAGTTTAATCGGACAGGCAAAACCCCAAGAGACCCAGTACTTC
>TRBV9|TRBJ1-2|-|many
CASSYSDSNYGYTF
TGTGCCAGCAGCTACTCCGACTCCAACTATGGCTACACCTTC
>TRBV7-2|TRBJ1-2|TRBD1|-
CASSTTGQGYGYTF
TGTGCCAGCAGCACAACGGGACAGGGCTATGGCTACACCTTC
>TRBV7-6|TRBJ1-1|TRBD1|many
CASSLEGARTEAFF
TGTGCCAGCAGCTTAGAGGGGGCGCGGACTGAAGCTTTCTTT
>TRBV20-1|TRBJ1-1|-|many
CSARDGGTRGNTEAFF
TGCAGTGCTAGAGATGGGGGAACGAGGGGGAACACTGAAGCTTTCTTT
>TRBV10-3|TRBJ1-2|-|many
CAISESGGGDYGYTF
TGTGCCATCAGTGAGTCGGGCGGGGGTGACTATGGCTACACCTTC
>TRBV5-5|TRBJ1-2|-|many
CASSLSGVQGYTF
TGTGCCAGCAGCTTATCGGGGGTTCAAGGCTACACCTTC
>TRBV20-1|TRBJ2-3|-|many
CSVAGSTDTQYF
TGCAGTGTCGCAGGGAGCACAGATACGCAGTATTTT
>TRBV29-1|TRBJ2-5|TRBD1|many
CSVGRTGKGETQYF
TGCAGCGTCGGAAGGACAGGGAAAGGAGAGACCCAGTACTTC
>TRBV5-1|TRBJ2-2|-|many
CASSPGFSNTGELFF
TGCGCCAGCAGCCCGGGGTTCTCTAACACCGGGGAGCTGTTTTTT
>TRBV10-3|TRBJ1-6|-|many
CAHRDANSPLHF
TGTGCCCACCGGGACGCTAATTCACCCCTCCACTTT
>TRBV7-9|TRBJ2-1|-|-
CASSFRARAGHNEQFF
TGTGCCAGCAGCTTTAGGGCCCGCGCAGGCCACAATGAGCAGTTCTTC
>TRBV6-1|TRBJ2-2|-|few
CASIGQQRGGELFF
TGTGCCAGCATAGGACAACAACGAGGCGGGGAGCTGTTTTTT
>TRBV3-1|TRBJ2-3|-|few
CASSRVGGRTDTQYF
TGTGCCAGCAGCCGAGTCGGGGGCCGCACAGATACGCAGTATTTT
>TRBV20-1|TRBJ2-7|-|many
CSATLLAYEQYF
TGCAGTGCTACCCTCCTCGCGTACGAGCAGTACTTC
>TRBV9|TRBJ2-1|-|-
CARSVGAYNEQFF
TGTGCCCGCAGCGTAGGAGCATACAATGAGCAGTTCTTC
>TRBV13|TRBJ1-2|-|many
CASSGGAPNGYTF
TGTGCCAGCAGCGGGGGGGCTCCCAATGGCTACACCTTC